Each of the 16 T cell receptor beta chains below was sequenced from the same sample in a study of shared clonotypes between healthy human individuals. Using immunoSEQ multiplex PCR, the repertoire was profiled, and TCRdb retains in-frame clones only, with some absent. The table lists 1.5 million to 2.5 million clones, about 95% of them singletons, with approximately 1.2% in the top ten. CD45RO negativity and positive selection for CCR7 defined naive CD8 cells, a population that excluded terminally differentiated effector memory CD45RA+ cells. The sequencing input was naive CD8+ T cells sorted from blood. Receptors originate from a man aged 18 to 30 in good health.

A single count supports this clone. V is TRBV27 and J is TRBJ2-1, with D hard to call. Germline values: CDR1 MNHEY, CDR2 SMNVEV (reference sequence). Trimming shortened V by 3 bases and J by 0 bases, and 12 bases separated the two germline ends. There are 16 residues in the CDR3. CDR3 sequence: CASSFGLASSYNEQFF. In DNA, the CDR3 is TGTGCCAGCAGTTTTGGTTTGGCCAGCTCCTACAATGAGCAGTTCTTC.

V and J are TRBV13 and TRBJ1-1; 9 nucleotides match TRBD1. The CDR3 is 16 amino acids. Trimming at V came to 4 bases and at J to 0 bases, leaving 6 bases not matched to a gene. Germline V CDR1 and CDR2: PRHDT, FYEKMQ (reference sequence). CDR3 bases: TGTGCCAGCAGCTCAGGACAGGGGCTAATGAACACTGAAGCTTTCTTT. Translated: CASSSGQGLMNTEAFF.

V gene TRBV28 combines with J gene TRBJ1-4, with D tentatively TRBD1 (5 bases). V lost 9 bases and J lost 7, with 15 bases in between. The CDR3 contains 13 residues. The germline gives CDR1 MDHEN, CDR2 SYDVKM. The CDR3 DNA reads as TGTGCCAGTGCTCAGGGATTTTCTGAAAAACTGTTTTTT. Translating gives CASAQGFSEKLFF.

Only a few counts were recorded for this clone. The chain is built from TRBV7-9 and TRBJ2-7; 11 nucleotides agree with TRBD1. This CDR3 contains 14 residues. Germline V gene lookup returns CDR1 SEHNR and CDR2 FQNEAQ (reference sequence). Losses at the gene ends were 5 bases for V and 7 bases for J; bases not matched to a gene: 7. CDR3 residues: CASSHGQGADEQYF. The CDR3 DNA follows: TGTGCCAGCAGCCATGGACAGGGGGCTGATGAGCAGTACTTC.

The chain recombines TRBV6-1 with TRBJ1-1, with no clear D. The V end lost 6 bases, the J end lost 7 bases, and 15 bases lay between the germline ends. Germline V CDR1 and CDR2: MNHNS, SASEGT. The CDR3 totals 13 residues. As DNA, the CDR3 is TGTGCCAGCAGCGAGGGAGGGCGGGATGAAGCTTTCTTT. This gives the protein CASSEGGRDEAFF.

The chain links TRBV13 to TRBJ1-1; tentatively, D is TRBD1 (6 bases). The CDR3 is 15 amino acids. Germline CDR1 and CDR2: PRHDT and FYEKMQ (reference sequence). The V end was cut by 5 bases, the J end by 0 bases, with 13 bases between. The CDR3 here is CASSGLGGLNTEAFF. CDR3 DNA sequence: TGTGCCAGCAGCGGGCTAGGGGGACTGAACACTGAAGCTTTCTTT.

This clone was counted a single time. This sample includes further DNA sequences coding for the same CDR3. The chain has TRBV6-5 and TRBJ2-1, with D maybe TRBD2 (5 bases). The CDR3 length is 13 residues. V was clipped by 1 base and J by 7 bases, with 8 bases between them. Germline assignment: CDR1 MNHEY and CDR2 SVGAGI. CDR3 nucleotide sequence: TGTGCCAGCAGTTACTTGTCGGGGAATGAGCAGTTCTTC. Amino acids: CASSYLSGNEQFF.

The V gene is TRBV13, the J gene TRBJ2-5, with a possible D match to TRBD1 (7 bases). CDR1 and CDR2 (germline): PRHDT, FYEKMQ (reference sequence). The CDR3 is 13 amino acids. Trimming left V 5 bases short and J 3 bases short, with 10 bases between. CDR3 nucleotides: TGTGCCAGCAGCGTCAGGGGGGAAGAGACCCAGTACTTC. Translated: CASSVRGEETQYF.

The chain joins TRBV10-1 to TRBJ2-5; D remains unclear. CDR3 length: 17 amino acids. Germline CDR1 reads WNHNN; CDR2 reads SYGVQD (reference sequence). Trimming removed 0 bases at V and 0 bases at J, with 14 bases between. The CDR3 DNA follows: TGCGCCAGCAGTGAGTCGCCTGGGTACTCTTACCAAGAGACCCAGTACTTC. Its translation: CASSESPGYSYQETQYF.

The V and J genes are TRBV11-2 and TRBJ2-1, with TRBD2 identical over 8 bases. Germline V lookup: CDR1 SGHAT, CDR2 FQNNGV. The CDR3 has 15 amino acids. The V segment lost 1 base and the J segment 5 bases; nucleotides outside the gene matches: 4. CDR3 coding DNA: TGTGCCAGCAGCTTAGGTAGCGGGGCGAACAATGAGCAGTTCTTC. Amino acid sequence: CASSLGSGANNEQFF.

The chain is built from TRBV7-9 and TRBJ2-7; 10 bases are shared with TRBD1. V lost 3 bases and J lost 5; bases outside the gene matches: 4. Germline CDR1 SEHNR, CDR2 FQNEAQ (reference sequence). There are 14 residues in the CDR3. The CDR3 nucleotides are TGTGCCAGCAGCTTGACAGGGGGCATGAACGAGCAGTACTTC. This codes for CASSLTGGMNEQYF.

As to this clone: The same CDR3 can be traced to other DNA sequences in this sample. This chain uses TRBV4-3 with TRBJ2-5; 9 bases are shared with TRBD2. From germline, CDR1 is LGHNA and CDR2 YSLEER. The V gene end was trimmed by 1 base and the J gene end by 3 bases; junction bases not matched to a gene: 3. The CDR3 extends over 15 amino acids. The CDR3 coding sequence is TGCGCCAGCAGCCAAGTCGCGGGAGGGGAAGAGACCCAGTACTTC. Translation gives CASSQVAGGEETQYF.

The chain recombines TRBV28 with TRBJ2-7; D unclear. This CDR3 spans 12 amino acids. Trimming removed 4 bases at V and 6 bases at J, with 10 bases between. Per germline, CDR1 MDHEN and CDR2 SYDVKM. CDR3 residues: CASSSPGREQYF. The CDR3 DNA sequence: TGTGCCAGCAGTTCCCCAGGCCGCGAGCAGTACTTC. The complete variable domain, with remaining parts taken from reference TRBV28 and TRBJ2-7, reads DVKVTQSSRYLVKRTGEKVFLECVQDMDHENMFWYRQDPGLGLRLIYFSYDVKMKEKGDIPEGYSVSREKKERFSLILESASTNQTSMYLCASSSPGREQYFGPGTRLTVT.

This clone occurred once. Other nucleotide sequences in the sample specify the same CDR3. This chain links TRBV27 with TRBJ2-3; D unclear. The ends were cut back, 5 bases at V and 6 bases at J, with 12 bases in the middle. CDR1 and CDR2 from the germline V gene are MNHEY and SMNVEV (reference sequence). The CDR3 contains 13 residues. The CDR3 DNA follows: TGTGCCAGCAGTCTATGGGTTAGTGATACGCAGTATTTT. It is translated as CASSLWVSDTQYF.

V is TRBV5-4 and J is TRBJ1-3, with 7 bases lining up with TRBD1. Germline V gene data show CDR1 as SGHNT and CDR2 as YYREEE (reference sequence). This CDR3 region has 15 residues. Unmatched junction bases numbered 6, after V lost 4 bases and J lost 2 bases. DNA of the CDR3: TGTGCCAGCAGCGAGGGAGGGACAGCTGGAAACACCATATATTTT. As protein: CASSEGGTAGNTIYF.

The rearrangement links TRBV5-1 to TRBJ2-7, with D possibly TRBD1 on 6 matching bases. From germline, CDR1 is SGHRS and CDR2 YFSETQ. This CDR3 region has 15 residues. V gave up 0 bases and J gave up 3 bases, with 13 bases separating them. CDR3 protein: CASSLDQGTYYEQYF. The CDR3 coding sequence is TGCGCCAGCAGCTTGGACCAAGGGACATACTACGAGCAGTACTTC. Full variable domain (remainder filled in from reference TRBV5-1 and TRBJ2-7): KAGVTQTPRYLIKTRGQQVTLSCSPISGHRSVSWYQQTPGQGLQFLFEYFSETQRNKGNFPGRFSGRQFSNSRSEMNVSTLELGDSALYLCASSLDQGTYYEQYFGPGTRLTVT.